Listed below are T cell receptor beta chains from one sample, sequenced in a study of blood T cell repertoires in COVID-19. Method: immunoSEQ multiplex PCR; TCRdb's copy keeps in-frame clones and lacks some. Of about 250,000 clones in the sample, about 85% were seen once. The sequenced material came from peripheral blood. The receptor source for this set is a human donor with COVID-19, enrolled during active disease. The donor label of this sample is uncertain. Both conserved end residues are part of each CDR3. The D gene is left open where the match is weak. Clone size appears in some rows only: once, few, many, or a class for an expanded clone.

TRBV6-5	TRBJ1-5	15	TRBD1	NA	CASSQDRQSNQPQHF	TGTGCCAGCAGCCAGGACAGGCAGAGCAATCAGCCCCAGCATTTT
TRBV7-3	TRBJ2-5	14	NA	NA	CASSNGLTQETQYF	TGTGCCAGCAGTAACGGACTCACCCAAGAGACCCAGTACTTC
TRBV30	TRBJ1-1	16	TRBD1	once	CAWSDLGQGGNTEAFF	TGTGCCTGGAGTGATCTGGGACAGGGGGGAAACACTGAAGCTTTCTTT
TRBV10-1	TRBJ2-7	14	TRBD2	many	CASSNSGSFYEQYF	TGCGCCAGCTCAAATAGCGGGAGTTTCTACGAGCAGTACTTC
TRBV12-3/TRBV12-4	TRBJ1-1	13	TRBD1	NA	CASRRQGNTEAFF	TGTGCCAGCAGACGACAGGGGAACACTGAAGCTTTCTTT
TRBV30	TRBJ1-1	17	TRBD1	once	CAWSTGGASGKNTEAFF	TGTGCCTGGAGTACAGGGGGCGCGAGCGGAAAGAACACTGAAGCTTTCTTT
TRBV10-3	TRBJ2-1	15	TRBD2	NA	CAISESASGRDEQFF	TGTGCCATCAGTGAGTCGGCTAGCGGGAGGGATGAGCAGTTCTTC
TRBV28	TRBJ2-7	14	TRBD1	NA	CASSVPGQGAWQYF	TGTGCCAGCAGTGTACCGGGACAGGGGGCTTGGCAGTACTTC
TRBV18	TRBJ2-5	14	TRBD1	NA	CASSPRTGEETQYF	TGTGCCAGCTCACCCCGAACAGGGGAAGAGACCCAGTACTTC
TRBV4-1	TRBJ2-3	15	NA	NA	CASSPRERGTDTQYF	TGCGCCAGCAGCCCGCGGGAAAGGGGCACAGATACGCAGTATTTT
TRBV29-1	TRBJ2-7	15	NA	NA	CSVAPGASSSYEQYF	TGCAGCGTTGCACCCGGTGCCTCTAGCTCCTACGAGCAGTACTTC
TRBV19	TRBJ2-1	14	NA	NA	CASTPVGTTNEQFF	TGTGCCAGTACCCCAGTCGGGACAACCAATGAGCAGTTCTTC
TRBV27	TRBJ1-6	15	TRBD1	few	CASSHRGGSNSPLHF	TGTGCCAGCAGTCACAGGGGGGGCTCGAATTCACCCCTCCACTTT
TRBV6-5	TRBJ1-1	14	NA	NA	CASSYEGGRNEAFF	TGTGCCAGCAGTTACGAAGGGGGTAGGAATGAAGCTTTCTTT
TRBV7-8	TRBJ1-4	14	NA	NA	CASSPRDIGEKLFF	TGTGCCAGCAGCCCTCGGGACATAGGGGAAAAACTGTTTTTT
TRBV5-4	TRBJ1-2	15	NA	NA	CASSFREDAWYGYTF	TGTGCCAGCAGCTTTCGAGAGGATGCCTGGTATGGCTACACCTTC
TRBV5-1	TRBJ2-7	14	TRBD1	NA	CASSLDREYYEQYF	TGCGCCAGCAGCTTAGACAGGGAATACTACGAGCAGTACTTC
TRBV6-5	TRBJ2-7	16	NA	NA	CASSYGAGDTSYEQYF	TGTGCCAGCAGTTATGGGGCAGGGGACACCTCCTACGAGCAGTACTTC
TRBV27	TRBJ1-1	14	NA	NA	CASSNHRGNTEAFF	TGTGCCAGCAGTAATCATCGAGGGAACACTGAAGCTTTCTTT
TRBV5-1	TRBJ2-5	14	NA	NA	CASSLLDIQETQYF	TGCGCCAGCAGCTTGCTTGACATCCAAGAGACCCAGTACTTC
TRBV28	TRBJ1-1	12	NA	NA	CASSSGDTEAFF	TGTGCCAGCAGTTCAGGGGACACTGAAGCTTTCTTT
TRBV2	TRBJ1-4	15	NA	NA	CASSAGIPIREKLFF	TGTGCCAGCAGTGCAGGAATTCCTATCCGCGAAAAACTGTTTTTT
TRBV30	TRBJ2-7	14	NA	NA	CAWSPRTSTYEQYF	TGTGCCTGGAGTCCCCGAACAAGTACCTACGAGCAGTACTTC
TRBV3-1/TRBV3-2	TRBJ1-6	16	TRBD1	NA	CASSRGQGLFSGALHF	TGTGCCAGCAGCCGCGGACAGGGCCTATTTTCCGGGGCCCTCCACTTT
TRBV28	TRBJ1-2	13	NA	NA	CASSLTQGTGYTF	TGTGCCAGCAGTTTGACCCAGGGAACTGGCTACACCTTC
TRBV9	TRBJ1-3	15	NA	NA	CASSVGYSSGNTIYF	TGTGCCAGCAGCGTAGGGTATAGCTCTGGAAACACCATATATTTT
TRBV11-3	TRBJ1-6	18	NA	NA	CASSLALRPIVNNSPLHF	TGTGCCAGCAGCTTAGCGCTACGCCCGATAGTCAATAATTCACCCCTCCACTTT
TRBV7-6	TRBJ2-5	17	TRBD1	NA	CASSLFWLAGGTETQYF	TGTGCCAGCAGCTTATTCTGGCTCGCAGGGGGAACAGAGACCCAGTACTTC
TRBV10-3	TRBJ1-6	16	NA	NA	CAISGPRGSYNSPLHF	TGTGCCATCAGCGGGCCCAGGGGCTCCTATAATTCACCCCTCCACTTT
TRBV5-4	TRBJ2-5	15	TRBD2	NA	CASSGGLASGETQYF	TGTGCCAGCAGCGGTGGACTAGCTTCGGGTGAGACCCAGTACTTC
TRBV5-1	TRBJ2-2	15	NA	NA	CASSFTGEDTGELFF	TGCGCCAGCAGCTTCACAGGGGAGGACACCGGGGAGCTGTTTTTT
TRBV21-1	TRBJ2-5	18	NA	NA	CASSKAESGLAGGETQYF	TGTGCCAGCAGCAAAGCGGAAAGTGGACTAGCGGGAGGAGAGACCCAGTACTTC
TRBV20-1	TRBJ1-2	11	NA	NA	CSATDRADYTF	TGCAGTGCTACAGATCGAGCGGACTACACCTTC
TRBV6-5	TRBJ1-1	14	NA	NA	CASRGGRGGTEAFF	TGTGCCAGCAGGGGGGGACGGGGTGGCACTGAAGCTTTCTTT
TRBV27	TRBJ1-2	13	NA	NA	CASSHNRAEGYTF	TGTGCCAGCAGTCATAACAGGGCAGAGGGCTACACCTTC
TRBV2	TRBJ2-7	13	NA	NA	CASRSDGSYEQYF	TGTGCCAGCAGGAGCGACGGCTCCTACGAGCAGTACTTC
TRBV27	TRBJ2-7	16	TRBD2	few	CASSPLAGQHSYEQYF	TGTGCCAGCAGTCCTCTAGCGGGACAGCATTCGTACGAGCAGTACTTC
TRBV11-3	TRBJ2-1	15	TRBD2	NA	CASSPRLAGVDEQFF	TGTGCCAGCAGCCCTCGACTAGCGGGAGTCGATGAGCAGTTCTTC
TRBV28	TRBJ1-1	16	NA	NA	CASPQAGEGRKTEAFF	TGTGCCAGCCCCCAGGCAGGGGAAGGAAGGAAAACTGAAGCTTTCTTT
TRBV29-1	TRBJ2-7	13	TRBD1	NA	CSADQTGLGEQYF	TGCAGCGCCGACCAGACAGGGCTGGGCGAGCAGTACTTC
TRBV28	TRBJ1-5	16	TRBD1	NA	CASSFFRTGRHQPQHF	TGTGCCAGCAGTTTCTTCCGGACAGGGCGTCATCAGCCCCAGCATTTT
TRBV19	TRBJ1-3	15	NA	NA	CASKMGQVSGNTIYF	TGTGCCAGTAAAATGGGTCAGGTCTCTGGAAACACCATATATTTT
TRBV5-4	TRBJ2-7	20	TRBD1	NA	CASSLPGTGAGDGRTYEQYF	TGTGCCAGCAGCCTGCCGGGGACAGGGGCCGGAGATGGGCGGACCTACGAGCAGTACTTC
TRBV29-1	TRBJ2-3	15	TRBD1	few	CSVEDVGQTTDTQYF	TGCAGCGTTGAAGATGTGGGACAGACCACAGATACGCAGTATTTT
TRBV2	TRBJ2-7	11	NA	NA	CAINRDYEQYF	TGTGCCATAAACAGGGACTACGAGCAGTACTTC
TRBV19	TRBJ1-1	16	NA	NA	CASSISSRGGSGEAFF	TGTGCCAGTAGTATTTCGTCCAGAGGAGGGAGTGGTGAAGCTTTCTTT
TRBV10-3	TRBJ1-5	14	NA	NA	CAISVRDGNQPQHF	TGTGCCATCAGTGTCAGGGATGGCAATCAGCCCCAGCATTTT
TRBV27	TRBJ2-7	14	NA	NA	CASSLTNTPHEQYF	TGTGCCAGCAGTCTTACTAACACCCCCCACGAGCAGTACTTC